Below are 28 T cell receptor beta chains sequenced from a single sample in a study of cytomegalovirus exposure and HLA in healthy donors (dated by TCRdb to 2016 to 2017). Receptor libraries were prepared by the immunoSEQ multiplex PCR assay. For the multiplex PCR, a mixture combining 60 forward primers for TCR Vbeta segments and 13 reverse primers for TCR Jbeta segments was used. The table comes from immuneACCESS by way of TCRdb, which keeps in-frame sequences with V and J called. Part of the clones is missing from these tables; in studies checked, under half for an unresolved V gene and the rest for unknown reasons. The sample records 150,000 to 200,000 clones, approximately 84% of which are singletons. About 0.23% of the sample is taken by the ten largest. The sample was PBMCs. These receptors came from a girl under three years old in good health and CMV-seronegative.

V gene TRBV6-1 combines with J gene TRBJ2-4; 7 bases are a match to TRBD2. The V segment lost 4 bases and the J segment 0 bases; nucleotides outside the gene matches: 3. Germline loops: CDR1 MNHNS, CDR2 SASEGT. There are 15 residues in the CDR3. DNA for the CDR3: TGTGCCAGCAGTGGACTAGCTCTAGCCAAAAACATTCAGTACTTC. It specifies CASSGLALAKNIQYF.

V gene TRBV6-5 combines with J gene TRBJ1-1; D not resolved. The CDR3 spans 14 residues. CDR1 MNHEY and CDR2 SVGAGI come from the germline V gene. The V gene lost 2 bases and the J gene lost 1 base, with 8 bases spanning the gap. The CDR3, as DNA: TGTGCCAGCAGTTACGAATCGGGGAACACTGAAGCTTTCTTT. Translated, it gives CASSYESGNTEAFF.

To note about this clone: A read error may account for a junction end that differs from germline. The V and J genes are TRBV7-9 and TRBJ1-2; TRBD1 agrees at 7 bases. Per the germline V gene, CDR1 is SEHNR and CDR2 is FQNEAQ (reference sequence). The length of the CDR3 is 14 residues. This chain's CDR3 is CSSSLGDSVIGYTF. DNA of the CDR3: TGTTCCAGCAGCCTCGGGGACAGTGTCATTGGCTACACCTTC.

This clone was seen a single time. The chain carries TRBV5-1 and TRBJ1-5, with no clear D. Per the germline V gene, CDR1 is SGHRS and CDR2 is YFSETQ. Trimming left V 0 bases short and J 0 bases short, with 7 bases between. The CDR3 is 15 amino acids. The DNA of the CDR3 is TGCGCCAGCAGCTTGGACGGGGATAGCAATCAGCCCCAGCATTTT. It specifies CASSLDGDSNQPQHF.

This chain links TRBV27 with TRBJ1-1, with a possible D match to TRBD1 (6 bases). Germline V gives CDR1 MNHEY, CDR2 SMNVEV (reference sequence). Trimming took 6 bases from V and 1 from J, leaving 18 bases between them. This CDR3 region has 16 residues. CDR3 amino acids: CASRPAGAVQNTEAFF. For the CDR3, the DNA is TGTGCCAGCAGACCTGCGGGGGCGGTGCAGAACACTGAAGCTTTCTTT.

CDR3 loop: CASSLDHGRVSRAKNIQYF. CDR3 nucleotide sequence: TGTGCCAGCAGTTTGGATCACGGGCGGGTTTCAAGAGCCAAAAACATTCAGTACTTC. This chain uses TRBV27 with TRBJ2-4, with a tentative D call TRBD2 (5 bases). Looked up from germline, CDR1 is MNHEY and CDR2 is SMNVEV (reference sequence). The CDR3 totals 19 residues. V was clipped by 3 bases and J by 0 bases, with 21 bases between them.

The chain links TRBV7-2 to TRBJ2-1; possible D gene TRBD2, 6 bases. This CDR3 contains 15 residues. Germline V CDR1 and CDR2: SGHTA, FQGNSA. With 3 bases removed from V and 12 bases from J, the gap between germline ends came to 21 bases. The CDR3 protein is CASSLGPGKREVQFF. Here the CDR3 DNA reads TGTGCCAGCAGCTTGGGGCCCGGGAAAAGGGAGGTGCAGTTCTTC.

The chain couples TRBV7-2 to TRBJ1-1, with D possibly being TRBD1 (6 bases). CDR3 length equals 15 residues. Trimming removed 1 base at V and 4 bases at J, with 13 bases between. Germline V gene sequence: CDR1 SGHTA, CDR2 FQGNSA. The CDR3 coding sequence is TGTGCCAGCAGCTTAGGCCCCGGGGGGGCCACTGAAGCTTTCTTT. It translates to CASSLGPGGATEAFF.

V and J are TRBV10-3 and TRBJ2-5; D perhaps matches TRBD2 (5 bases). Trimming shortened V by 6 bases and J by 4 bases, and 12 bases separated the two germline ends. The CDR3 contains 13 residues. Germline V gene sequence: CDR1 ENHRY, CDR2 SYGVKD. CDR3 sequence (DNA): TGTGCCATCAGGGACTCCAATGGAGAGACCCAGTACTTC. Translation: CAIRDSNGETQYF.

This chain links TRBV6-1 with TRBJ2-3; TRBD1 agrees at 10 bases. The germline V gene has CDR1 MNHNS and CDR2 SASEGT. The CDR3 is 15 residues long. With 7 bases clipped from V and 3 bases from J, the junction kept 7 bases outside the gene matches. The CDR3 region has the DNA TGTGCCAGCAACGGACAGGGGGTACGGACAGATACGCAGTATTTT. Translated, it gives CASNGQGVRTDTQYF.

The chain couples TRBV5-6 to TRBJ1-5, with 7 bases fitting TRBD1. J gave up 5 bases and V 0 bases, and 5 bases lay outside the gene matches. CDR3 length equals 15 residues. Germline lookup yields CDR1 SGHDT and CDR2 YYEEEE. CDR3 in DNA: TGTGCCAGCAGCTTGGGACAGGGTGGGGATCAGCCCCAGCATTTT. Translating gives CASSLGQGGDQPQHF.

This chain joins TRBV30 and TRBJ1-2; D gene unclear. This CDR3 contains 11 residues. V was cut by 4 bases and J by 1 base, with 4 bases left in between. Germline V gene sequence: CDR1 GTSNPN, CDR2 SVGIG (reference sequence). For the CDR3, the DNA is TGTGCCTGGAATCATAACTATGGCTACACCTTC. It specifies CAWNHNYGYTF. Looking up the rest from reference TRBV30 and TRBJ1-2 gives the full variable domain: SQTIHQWPATLVQPVGSPLSLECTVEGTSNPNLYWYRQAAGRGLQLLFYSVGIGQISSEVPQNLSASRPQDRQFILSSKKLLLSDSGFYLCAWNHNYGYTFGSGTRLTVV.

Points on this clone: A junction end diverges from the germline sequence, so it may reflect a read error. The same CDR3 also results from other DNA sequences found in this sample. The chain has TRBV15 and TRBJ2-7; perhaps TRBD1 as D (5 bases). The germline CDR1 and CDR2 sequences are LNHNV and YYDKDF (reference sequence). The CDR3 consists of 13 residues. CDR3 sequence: CATSRDPGNEQYF. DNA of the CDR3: TGCGCCACCAGCAGAGACCCAGGGAACGAGCAGTACTTC.

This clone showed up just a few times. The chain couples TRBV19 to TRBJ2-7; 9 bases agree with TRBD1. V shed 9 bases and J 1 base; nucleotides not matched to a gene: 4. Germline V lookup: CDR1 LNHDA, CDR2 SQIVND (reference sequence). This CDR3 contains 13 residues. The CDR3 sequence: CARTGGASYEQYF. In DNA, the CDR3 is TGTGCCAGGACAGGGGGGGCATCCTACGAGCAGTACTTC.

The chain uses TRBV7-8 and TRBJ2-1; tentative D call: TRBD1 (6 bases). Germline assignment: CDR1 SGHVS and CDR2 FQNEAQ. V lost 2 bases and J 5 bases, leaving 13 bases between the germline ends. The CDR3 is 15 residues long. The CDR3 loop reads CASSLNRVIHNEQFF. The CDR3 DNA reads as TGTGCCAGCAGCTTAAACAGGGTTATCCACAATGAGCAGTTCTTC.

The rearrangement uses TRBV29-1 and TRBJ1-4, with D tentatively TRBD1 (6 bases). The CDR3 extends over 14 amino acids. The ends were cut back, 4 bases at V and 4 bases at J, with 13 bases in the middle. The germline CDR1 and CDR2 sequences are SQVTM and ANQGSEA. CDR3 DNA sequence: TGCAGCGTTGTTCAGGGGCCGGATAATGAAAAACTGTTTTTT. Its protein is CSVVQGPDNEKLFF.

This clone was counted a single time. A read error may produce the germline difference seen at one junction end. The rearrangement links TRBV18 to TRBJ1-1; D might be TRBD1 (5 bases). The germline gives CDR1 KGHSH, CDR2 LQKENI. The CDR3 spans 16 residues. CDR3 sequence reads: CASSSPGGAQHTEAFF. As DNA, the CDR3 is TGTGCCAGCTCATCACCTGGTGGGGCTCAACACACTGAAGCTTTCTTT.

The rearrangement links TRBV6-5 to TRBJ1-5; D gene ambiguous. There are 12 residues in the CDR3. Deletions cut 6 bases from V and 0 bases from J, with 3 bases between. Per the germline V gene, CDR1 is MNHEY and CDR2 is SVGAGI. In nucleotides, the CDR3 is TGTGCCAGCAGCAATAGCAATCAGCCCCAGCATTTT. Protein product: CASSNSNQPQHF.

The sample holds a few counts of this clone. CDR3 DNA sequence: TGTGCCAGCAGGGACAACGTTAATTCACCCCTCCACTTT. Amino acid sequence: CASRDNVNSPLHF. This chain joins TRBV2 and TRBJ1-6, with D possibly TRBD1 on 5 matching bases. CDR3 length equals 13 residues. V was pared by 6 bases and J by 6 bases, with 9 bases between. In germline, CDR1 is SNHLY, CDR2 FYNNEI.

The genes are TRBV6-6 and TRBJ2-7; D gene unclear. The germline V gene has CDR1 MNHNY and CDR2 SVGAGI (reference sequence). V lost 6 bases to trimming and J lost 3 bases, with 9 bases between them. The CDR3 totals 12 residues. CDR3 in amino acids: CASRAYSYEQYF. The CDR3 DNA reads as TGTGCCAGCAGGGCCTACAGCTACGAGCAGTACTTC.

The CDR3 DNA follows: TGTGCCAGCAGCCCCGCGGGGGGAGGGTCCCACGAGCAGTACTTC. Translating gives CASSPAGGGSHEQYF. The chain links TRBV12-1 to TRBJ2-7; the table's D call, TRBD2, has no DNA check behind it. TRBV12-1 corresponds to a pseudogene. This CDR3 is built from 15 residues.

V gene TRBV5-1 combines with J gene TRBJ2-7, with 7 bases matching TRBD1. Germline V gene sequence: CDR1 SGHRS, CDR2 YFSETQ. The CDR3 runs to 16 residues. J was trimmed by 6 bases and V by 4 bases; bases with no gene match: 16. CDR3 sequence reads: CASSIVAGGQIGEQYF. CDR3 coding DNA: TGCGCCAGCAGCATCGTGGCAGGGGGTCAGATTGGCGAGCAGTACTTC.

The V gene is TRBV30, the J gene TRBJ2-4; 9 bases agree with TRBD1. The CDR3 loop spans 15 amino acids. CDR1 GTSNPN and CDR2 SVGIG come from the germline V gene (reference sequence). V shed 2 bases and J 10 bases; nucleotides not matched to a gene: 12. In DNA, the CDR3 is TGTGCCTGGAGTAGGAGGGACAGGGACATGGGGATTCAGTACTTC. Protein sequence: CAWSRRDRDMGIQYF.

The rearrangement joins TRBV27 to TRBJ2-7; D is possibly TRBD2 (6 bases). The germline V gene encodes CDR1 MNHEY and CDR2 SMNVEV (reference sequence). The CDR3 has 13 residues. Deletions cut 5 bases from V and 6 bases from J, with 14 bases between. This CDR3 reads CASSSGSYGEQYF. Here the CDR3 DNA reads TGTGCCAGCAGTAGCGGGTCCTATGGCGAGCAGTACTTC.

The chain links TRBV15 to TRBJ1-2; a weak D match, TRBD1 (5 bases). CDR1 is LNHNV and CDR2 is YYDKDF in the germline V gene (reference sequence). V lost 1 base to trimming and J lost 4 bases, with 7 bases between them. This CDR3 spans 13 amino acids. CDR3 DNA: TGTGCCACCAGCAGAGGACAGTTCTATGGCTACACCTTC. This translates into CATSRGQFYGYTF. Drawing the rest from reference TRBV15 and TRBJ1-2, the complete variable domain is DAMVIQNPRYQVTQFGKPVTLSCSQTLNHNVMYWYQQKSSQAPKLLFHYYDKDFNNEADTPDNFQSRRPNTSFCFLDIRSPGLGDTAMYLCATSRGQFYGYTFGSGTRLTVV.

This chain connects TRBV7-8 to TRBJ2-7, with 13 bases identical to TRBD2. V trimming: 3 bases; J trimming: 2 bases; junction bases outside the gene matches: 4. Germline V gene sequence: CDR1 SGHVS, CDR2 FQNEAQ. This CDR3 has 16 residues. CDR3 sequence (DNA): TGTGCCAGCAGCTTGCTGGGACTAGCGGGACCCTACGAGCAGTACTTC. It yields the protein CASSLLGLAGPYEQYF.

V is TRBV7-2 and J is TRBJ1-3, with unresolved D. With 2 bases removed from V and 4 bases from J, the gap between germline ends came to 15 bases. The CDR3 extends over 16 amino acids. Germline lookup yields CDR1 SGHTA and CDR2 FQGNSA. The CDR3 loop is CASSLSYNSMGNTIYF. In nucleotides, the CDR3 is TGTGCCAGCAGCTTATCATACAATTCCATGGGAAACACCATATATTTT.

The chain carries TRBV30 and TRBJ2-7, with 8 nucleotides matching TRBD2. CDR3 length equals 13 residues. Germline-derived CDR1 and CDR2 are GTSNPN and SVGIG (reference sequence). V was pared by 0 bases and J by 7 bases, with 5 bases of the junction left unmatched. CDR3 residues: CAWSVGPGGEQYF. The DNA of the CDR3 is TGTGCCTGGAGTGTAGGTCCGGGAGGGGAGCAGTACTTC.